The 9 T cell receptor beta chains below come from one sample, sequenced in a study of cytomegalovirus exposure and HLA in healthy donors. Primers: 60 Vbeta forward and 13 Jbeta reverse. Data came from immunoSEQ multiplex PCR; TCRdb stores just in-frame clones and leaves some out. The sample has 170,000 or so clones, 84% seen once. Sequencing was performed on PBMCs. These receptors were obtained from a girl between 10 and 17 years old in good health and CMV-seropositive.

The chain employs TRBV6-5 and TRBJ1-1, with a tentative D call TRBD1 (6 bases). The CDR3 sequence is 15 residues long. V was clipped by 4 bases and J by 6 bases, with 18 bases between them. The germline V gene has CDR1 MNHEY and CDR2 SVGAGI. The CDR3 spells CASSFRSQGMAEAFF. In DNA, the CDR3 is TGTGCCAGCAGTTTCCGATCTCAGGGGATGGCTGAAGCTTTCTTT.

V usage is TRBV19 and J usage is TRBJ1-2, with TRBD1 matching over 10 bases. CDR3 size: 16 residues. With 5 bases clipped from V and 2 bases from J, the junction kept 8 bases outside the gene matches. Germline lookup yields CDR1 LNHDA and CDR2 SQIVND (reference sequence). The CDR3 DNA reads TGTGCCAGTAGTTGGAGGGACAGGGGCGACAACTATGGCTACACCTTC. Its translation: CASSWRDRGDNYGYTF.

This chain links TRBV30 with TRBJ1-1; D possibly corresponds to TRBD1 (5 bases). CDR1 is GTSNPN and CDR2 is SVGIG in the germline V gene (reference sequence). CDR3 length: 15 amino acids. V was shortened by 0 bases and J by 5 bases, with 16 bases between the two germline ends. The CDR3 DNA reads TGTGCCTGGAGTGTAAGCCGGCAGGGAGGTACTGAAGCTTTCTTT. Translated, it gives CAWSVSRQGGTEAFF.

This chain uses TRBV5-4 with TRBJ2-6; D uncertain. V was pared by 4 bases and J by 2 bases, with 10 bases between. The CDR3 totals 15 residues. The germline CDR1 and CDR2 sequences are SGHNT and YYREEE (reference sequence). The CDR3 is CASSPQIAGANVLTF. CDR3 nucleotides: TGTGCCAGCAGCCCCCAGATCGCTGGGGCCAACGTCCTGACTTTC.

The gene calls are TRBV27 and TRBJ2-2; D gene uncertain. V was clipped by 2 bases and J by 8 bases, with 12 bases between them. This CDR3 has 14 residues. Germline V gene data show CDR1 as MNHEY and CDR2 as SMNVEV (reference sequence). The CDR3 DNA is TGTGCCAGCAGTTTAGGGCAGAGCCGTGGGGAGCTGTTTTTT. Translation: CASSLGQSRGELFF.

The chain combines TRBV19 with TRBJ2-3; 8 positions match TRBD1. V lost 6 bases, J lost 4 bases, and 9 bases stayed unmatched. Germline V gene sequence: CDR1 LNHDA, CDR2 SQIVND (reference sequence). There are 15 residues in the CDR3. The CDR3 DNA reads as TGTGCCAGTAGAAGACAGGGGTTGATGGCAGATACGCAGTATTTT. Its translation: CASRRQGLMADTQYF.

This clone was seen just once. V usage is TRBV9 and J usage is TRBJ1-2; weak D call: TRBD1 (6 bases). This CDR3 has 16 amino acids. V was cut by 3 bases and J by 1 base, with 16 bases left in between. Germline CDR1 is SGDLS and CDR2 is YYNGEE. The chain's CDR3 is CASSARGGPLNYGYTF. CDR3 DNA: TGTGCCAGCAGCGCCCGCGGGGGGCCCCTTAACTATGGCTACACCTTC.

This clone was counted once. At one end, the junction sequence differs from germline, possibly due to a read error. The chain is built from TRBV4-1 and TRBJ2-7; D is possibly TRBD1 (5 bases). The CDR3 covers 15 residues. Germline loops: CDR1 MGHRA, CDR2 YSYEKL. The DNA of the CDR3 is TGCGTCAGCAGCCTTATTGGTGGACAAGGGCTCGAGCAGTACTTC. Translated: CVSSLIGGQGLEQYF.

A remark on this clone: Different DNA sequences within this sample yield the same CDR3. The genes are TRBV6-5 and TRBJ1-1, with D uncertain. CDR1 and CDR2 from the germline V gene are MNHEY and SVGAGI. V lost 6 bases and J 1 base, leaving 6 bases between the germline ends. This CDR3 has 12 residues. CDR3 sequence (DNA): TGTGCCAGCAGGGGAGGGAACACTGAAGCTTTCTTT. It translates to CASRGGNTEAFF.